One sample yielded the 29 T cell receptor beta chains listed below, sequenced in a study of cytomegalovirus exposure and HLA in healthy donors. PCR employed 60 Vbeta and 13 Jbeta primers. TCRdb's copy holds only in-frame clones and misses some; the assay was immunoSEQ multiplex PCR. The sample shows approximately 61,000 clones, 75% to 85% of them seen only once. Sequencing input: PBMCs. Receptors were obtained from a man aged 45 to 65 in good health and CMV-seropositive.

The chain links TRBV27 to TRBJ1-1; 7 bases map to TRBD1. CDR1 MNHEY and CDR2 SMNVEV come from the germline V gene (reference sequence). The CDR3 consists of 14 residues. V shed 4 bases and J 0 bases; nucleotides not matched to a gene: 2. CDR3 nucleotides: TGTGCCAGCAGTTACAGGGGCATGAACACTGAAGCTTTCTTT. Protein product: CASSYRGMNTEAFF.

The chain joins TRBV30 to TRBJ1-2; D possibly corresponds to TRBD1 (5 bases). V shed 1 base and J shed 2 bases, with 14 bases lying between them. The length of the CDR3 is 15 residues. The germline V gene encodes CDR1 GTSNPN and CDR2 SVGIG (reference sequence). CDR3 in DNA: TGTGCCTGGAGTGCCCCATGGGGGGGAAACTATGGCTACACCTTC. It translates to CAWSAPWGGNYGYTF.

The CDR3 reads CASSVSGTGTDTQYF. The CDR3 region has the DNA TGTGCCAGCAGCGTTAGCGGGACCGGCACAGATACGCAGTATTTT. The chain uses TRBV5-5 and TRBJ2-3; TRBD2 aligns across 8 bases. Germline assignment: CDR1 SGHKS and CDR2 YYEKEE (reference sequence). With V trimmed by 4 bases and J by 1 base, 5 bases remained unmatched. The CDR3 runs to 15 residues.

This sequence joins TRBV6-4 and TRBJ1-5; TRBD1 is a possible D gene (5 bases). The germline V gene encodes CDR1 MRHNA and CDR2 SNTAGT. The CDR3 sequence is 15 residues long. V lost 7 bases, J lost 3 bases, and 16 bases lay in between. CDR3 nucleotide sequence: TGTGCCAGCAATCTATGGGAGGGGTTCAATCAGCCCCAGCATTTT. Its protein product is CASNLWEGFNQPQHF.

This clone was seen just once. The chain joins TRBV4-3 to TRBJ1-2; 8 nucleotides line up with TRBD1. The germline CDR1 and CDR2 sequences are LGHNA and YSLEER. Germline trimming cut 3 bases from V and 8 bases from J; bases unmatched to any gene: 11. This CDR3 region has 15 residues. CDR3 loop: CASSQDFSQGEGYTF. The CDR3 DNA sequence: TGCGCCAGCAGCCAGGACTTTTCACAGGGGGAAGGCTACACCTTC.

The J gene is TRBJ1-4, the V gene TRBV9; D unresolved. The CDR3 runs 13 residues. The V and J ends lost 4 bases and 5 bases respectively, with 9 bases between them. The germline gives CDR1 SGDLS, CDR2 YYNGEE. The CDR3 loop is CASSRGSNEKLFF. As DNA, the CDR3 is TGTGCCAGCAGCAGAGGGTCGAATGAAAAACTGTTTTTT.

This clone was observed a few times. The junction shows a germline mismatch at one end, possibly a read error. The same CDR3 arises from other DNA sequences in this sample as well. The chain uses TRBV4-3 and TRBJ2-1; no reliable D call. In germline, CDR1 is LGHNA, CDR2 YSLEER. The CDR3 is 17 residues long. CDR3 nucleotides: TGCGCCACCAGCCAACCTATGATCGTCCTCATCTACAATGAGCAGTTCTTC. Translating it yields CATSQPMIVLIYNEQFF.

In DNA, the CDR3 is TGTGCCAGCAGTTTAGGCAGGGGCTGGAGCACTGAAGCTTTCTTT. It codes for CASSLGRGWSTEAFF. This chain joins TRBV28 and TRBJ1-1; weak D call: TRBD1 (6 bases). The V gene's germline CDR1 is MDHEN and CDR2 SYDVKM. The CDR3 covers 15 residues. The V end lost 2 bases, the J end lost 4 bases, and 14 bases lay between the germline ends.

This clone was found a few times. This chain links TRBV19 with TRBJ1-1; D call uncertain. The CDR3 extends over 14 amino acids. Germline V gene sequence: CDR1 LNHDA, CDR2 SQIVND (reference sequence). V was trimmed by 3 bases and J by 5 bases, leaving 13 bases between them. CDR3 amino acids: CASSISVERTEAFF. The DNA of the CDR3 is TGTGCCAGTAGTATTTCGGTGGAGAGGACTGAAGCTTTCTTT.

This chain joins TRBV11-2 and TRBJ2-7, with 10 bases fitting TRBD2. The CDR3 runs 15 residues. The germline gives CDR1 SGHAT, CDR2 FQNNGV. Trimming at V came to 9 bases and at J to 3 bases, leaving 11 bases not matched to a gene. CDR3: CASSPLAGVGYEQYF. CDR3 nucleotide sequence: TGTGCCAGTAGCCCCCTAGCGGGGGTAGGCTACGAGCAGTACTTC.

The chain recombines TRBV27 with TRBJ2-1, with 10 bases lining up with TRBD2. J was trimmed by 7 bases and V by 8 bases; bases with no gene match: 14. The CDR3 length is 16 residues. The germline V gene encodes CDR1 MNHEY and CDR2 SMNVEV (reference sequence). The CDR3 DNA follows: TGTGCCAGCTCTCCGAGCTGGACTAGCGGTAGGAATGAGCAGTTCTTC. It yields the protein CASSPSWTSGRNEQFF.

The CDR3 sequence: CASSFSGADGTIYF. The CDR3 DNA sequence: TGTGCCAGCAGTTTCTCTGGCGCCGACGGGACCATATATTTT. V is TRBV27 and J is TRBJ1-3, with no clear D. Germline CDR1 is MNHEY and CDR2 is SMNVEV (reference sequence). The CDR3 length is 14 residues. V lost 3 bases, J lost 10 bases, and 16 bases lay in between.

The gene calls are TRBV27 and TRBJ1-4, with a weak D call TRBD1 (5 bases). CDR1 is MNHEY and CDR2 is SMNVEV in the germline V gene (reference sequence). Trimming shortened V by 0 bases and J by 8 bases, and 10 bases separated the two germline ends. The CDR3 length is 14 residues. In DNA, the CDR3 is TGTGCCAGCAGTTTATCGACCAGGGTCGAAAAACTGTTTTTT. This codes for CASSLSTRVEKLFF.

V is TRBV5-5 and J is TRBJ2-5; D may be TRBD2 (5 bases). Germline V gives CDR1 SGHKS, CDR2 YYEKEE (reference sequence). The CDR3 is 15 residues long. Trimming stripped 2 bases from V and 5 bases from J, with 16 bases between. The CDR3 loop is CASSFIDEGWETQYF. In nucleotides, the CDR3 is TGTGCCAGCAGCTTCATCGACGAGGGATGGGAGACCCAGTACTTC. Supplemented by reference TRBV5-5 and TRBJ2-5, the full variable domain reads DAGVTQSPTHLIKTRGQQVTLRCSPISGHKSVSWYQQVLGQGPQFIFQYYEKEERGRGNFPDRFSARQFPNYSSELNVNALLLGDSALYLCASSFIDEGWETQYFGPGTRLLVL.

The rearrangement uses TRBV7-9 and TRBJ2-1, with D unresolved. V dropped 3 bases and J dropped 3 bases, with 6 bases sitting between them. The CDR3 contains 13 residues. Looked up from germline, CDR1 is SEHNR and CDR2 is FQNEAQ (reference sequence). CDR3 sequence: CASSLNGYNEQFF. CDR3 in DNA: TGTGCCAGCAGCTTGAACGGCTACAATGAGCAGTTCTTC.

The table lists this clone with a few counts. The rearrangement uses TRBV5-6 and TRBJ2-7; 8 bases agree with TRBD2. The CDR3 consists of 13 residues. Per the germline V gene, CDR1 is SGHDT and CDR2 is YYEEEE. V shed 4 bases, J shed 9 bases, and the junction held 9 bases outside the gene matches. The CDR3 loop is CASSPGPGGVQYF. The DNA of the CDR3 is TGTGCCAGCAGCCCGGGCCCGGGGGGGGTGCAGTACTTC.

The rearrangement joins TRBV14 to TRBJ2-7; 7 nucleotides line up with TRBD1. Trimming at V came to 5 bases and at J to 6 bases, leaving 7 bases not matched to a gene. Germline-derived CDR1 and CDR2 are SGHDN and FVKESK. This CDR3 comprises 13 residues. The CDR3 DNA follows: TGTGCCAGCAGCACACAGGGGTTTGGCGAGCAGTACTTC. Translated: CASSTQGFGEQYF.

As DNA, the CDR3 is TGTGCCAGCACCGGGGGTTCATTCTATGGCTACACCTTC. Protein product: CASTGGSFYGYTF. This chain links TRBV2 with TRBJ1-2; weak D call: TRBD1 (5 bases). The CDR3 covers 13 residues. Germline CDR1 SNHLY, CDR2 FYNNEI. The V and J ends lost 7 bases and 4 bases respectively, with 13 bases between them.

V gene TRBV2 combines with J gene TRBJ2-7; 11 nucleotides line up with TRBD2. The germline CDR1 and CDR2 sequences are SNHLY and FYNNEI. Trimming cost V 8 bases and J 5 bases; bases outside gene matches: 32. The CDR3 contains 22 residues. The CDR3, as DNA: TGTGCCAGCGGAAAGGTGGGGGGCCCCGTACTGGTAGCGGGGGGGCCGTGGGACGAGCAGTACTTC. This gives the protein CASGKVGGPVLVAGGPWDEQYF.

This clone was counted a few times. The chain joins TRBV4-2 to TRBJ2-1; perhaps TRBD2 as D (5 bases). With 4 bases removed from V and 4 bases from J, the gap between germline ends came to 8 bases. Germline CDR1 is LGHNA and CDR2 is YNFKEQ. This CDR3 is 13 amino acids long. CDR3 nucleotides: TGTGCCAGCAGCCCATGGGAGTACAATGAGCAGTTCTTC. Translation: CASSPWEYNEQFF.

V gene TRBV6-6 combines with J gene TRBJ2-3; 7 bases agree with TRBD2. Germline-derived CDR1 and CDR2 are MNHNY and SVGAGI (reference sequence). The CDR3 contains 15 residues. V lost 5 bases, J lost 0 bases, and 5 bases stayed unmatched. Here the CDR3 reads CASSPAGRSTDTQYF. DNA for the CDR3: TGTGCCAGCAGTCCAGCGGGAAGGAGCACAGATACGCAGTATTTT.

V usage is TRBV28 and J usage is TRBJ1-2; 10 bases match TRBD1. The CDR3 length is 17 residues. Germline V gives CDR1 MDHEN, CDR2 SYDVKM. V lost 1 base and J lost 2; bases outside the gene matches: 7. CDR3 sequence reads: CASSLSAGTGANYGYTF. The DNA for the CDR3 is TGTGCCAGCAGTTTATCTGCCGGGACAGGGGCGAACTATGGCTACACCTTC.

The CDR3 is CASSLNAGAYEQYF. CDR3 DNA sequence: TGTGCCAGCAGCTTGAACGCGGGAGCCTACGAGCAGTACTTC. The gene calls are TRBV11-3 and TRBJ2-7; TRBD2 matches at 7 bases. The trim removed 3 bases at V and 2 bases at J, leaving 4 bases unmatched. The length of the CDR3 is 14 residues. CDR1 and CDR2 (germline): SGHNT, YENEEA. The full variable domain, its missing parts supplied by reference TRBV11-3 and TRBJ2-7, is EAGVVQSPRYKIIEKKQPVAFWCNPISGHNTLYWYLQNLGQGPELLIRYENEEAVDDSQLPKDRFSAERLKGVDSTLKIQPAELGDSAVYLCASSLNAGAYEQYFGPGTRLTVT.

The chain has TRBV18 and TRBJ2-3; 12 bases align to TRBD2. Trimming at V came to 5 bases and at J to 4 bases, leaving 7 bases not matched to a gene. Germline CDR1 and CDR2: KGHSH and LQKENI. CDR3 size: 16 residues. CDR3 nucleotide sequence: TGTGCCAGCTCAACATCTAGCGGGGGGGCCGCAGATACGCAGTATTTT. Translating gives CASSTSSGGAADTQYF.

The chain carries TRBV15 and TRBJ2-1; D is uncertain. Germline lookup yields CDR1 LNHNV and CDR2 YYDKDF (reference sequence). The CDR3 has 13 residues. V shed 0 bases and J shed 5 bases, with 5 bases lying between them. The chain's CDR3 is CATSRDSHNEQFF. In nucleotides, the CDR3 is TGTGCCACCAGCAGAGATTCTCACAATGAGCAGTTCTTC.

This chain joins TRBV7-2 and TRBJ1-2, with 11 bases that match TRBD1. CDR3 length: 16 amino acids. Germline V lookup: CDR1 SGHTA, CDR2 FQGNSA. Germline trimming cut 4 bases from V and 2 bases from J; bases unmatched to any gene: 6. The CDR3: CASSCPRTGGNYGYTF. DNA of the CDR3: TGTGCCAGCAGCTGCCCCAGGACAGGGGGCAACTATGGCTACACCTTC. Using reference TRBV7-2 and TRBJ1-2 for the parts outside the CDR3, the full variable domain is GAGVSQSPSNKVTEKGKDVELRCDPISGHTALYWYRQSLGQGLEFLIYFQGNSAPDKSGLPSDRFSAERTGGSVSTLTIQRTQQEDSAVYLCASSCPRTGGNYGYTFGSGTRLTVV.

The gene calls are TRBV6-6 and TRBJ1-5, with D perhaps matching TRBD1 (5 bases). The CDR3 totals 15 residues. Trimming shortened V by 2 bases and J by 1 base, and 9 bases separated the two germline ends. The germline V gene encodes CDR1 MNHNY and CDR2 SVGAGI (reference sequence). This CDR3 reads CASSYGQGSNQPQHF. The CDR3 nucleotides read TGTGCCAGCAGTTACGGGCAGGGAAGCAATCAGCCCCAGCATTTT.

The gene calls are TRBV4-3 and TRBJ2-7; TRBD1 agrees at 9 bases. This CDR3 has 16 residues. The V and J ends lost 3 bases and 1 base, in that order; junction bases with no gene match: 7. Germline loops: CDR1 LGHNA, CDR2 YSLEER. The CDR3 region has the DNA TGCGCCAGCAGCCAGCTCAGGACAGGGGATTCCTACGAGCAGTACTTC. Residues: CASSQLRTGDSYEQYF.

The V and J genes are TRBV27 and TRBJ1-3; 9 bases are shared with TRBD1. Germline CDR1 reads MNHEY; CDR2 reads SMNVEV (reference sequence). Losses at the gene ends were 6 bases for V and 6 bases for J; bases not matched to a gene: 6. This CDR3 is built from 14 residues. CDR3 loop: CASSPRQGVNTIYF. The CDR3 bases are TGTGCCAGCAGCCCCCGACAGGGGGTAAACACCATATATTTT.